The 3 T cell receptor beta chains listed next were all sequenced from one sample in a study of blood T cell repertoires in COVID-19. Using immunoSEQ multiplex PCR, the repertoire was profiled, and TCRdb retains in-frame clones only, with some absent. Among 200,000 to 300,000 clones, roughly 80% were seen once, and the ten largest hold 9.6%. Material for sequencing was peripheral blood. The receptors come from an elderly woman with acute or convalescent COVID-19.

The chain combines TRBV5-1 with TRBJ1-2; TRBD1 aligns across 7 bases. Germline V gene data show CDR1 as SGHRS and CDR2 as YFSETQ. Unmatched junction bases numbered 7, after V lost 5 bases and J lost 0 bases. The CDR3 is 15 amino acids. The CDR3 nucleotides are TGCGCCAGCAGAGAGGGGGCGCATACTAACTATGGCTACACCTTC. The encoded protein is CASREGAHTNYGYTF.

The chain recombines TRBV12-3 or TRBV12-4 with TRBJ1-5; the D is unclear. V was cut by 8 bases and J by 3 bases, with 8 bases left in between. This CDR3 has 12 amino acids. CDR3 sequence reads: CASLGVNQPQHF. The CDR3 DNA reads as TGTGCCAGCCTCGGGGTCAATCAGCCCCAGCATTTT.

This chain joins TRBV11-2 and TRBJ1-4, with 9 bases lining up with TRBD1. This CDR3 is built from 15 residues. Germline V gene data show CDR1 as SGHAT and CDR2 as FQNNGV. The V gene end was trimmed by 5 bases and the J gene end by 6 bases; junction bases not matched to a gene: 7. CDR3 protein: CASSVTGGGYEKLFF. The CDR3 DNA reads as TGTGCCAGCAGCGTAACAGGGGGCGGATATGAAAAACTGTTTTTT.